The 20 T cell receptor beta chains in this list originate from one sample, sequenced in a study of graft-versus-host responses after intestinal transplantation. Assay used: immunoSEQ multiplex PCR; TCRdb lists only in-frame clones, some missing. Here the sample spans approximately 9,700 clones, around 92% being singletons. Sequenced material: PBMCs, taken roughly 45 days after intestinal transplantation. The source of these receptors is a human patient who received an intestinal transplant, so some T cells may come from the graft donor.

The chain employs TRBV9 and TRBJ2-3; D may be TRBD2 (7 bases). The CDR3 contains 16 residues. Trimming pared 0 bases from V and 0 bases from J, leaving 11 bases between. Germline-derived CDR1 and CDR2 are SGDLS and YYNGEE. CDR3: CASSVEGGMSTDTQYF. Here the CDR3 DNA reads TGTGCCAGCAGCGTAGAGGGGGGGATGAGCACAGATACGCAGTATTTT.

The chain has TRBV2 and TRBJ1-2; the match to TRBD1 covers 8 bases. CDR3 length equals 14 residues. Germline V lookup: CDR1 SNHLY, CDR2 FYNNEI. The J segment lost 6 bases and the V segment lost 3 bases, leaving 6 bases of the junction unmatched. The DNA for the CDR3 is TGTGCCAGCAGTGAGGGGGGACAGGAGGATGGCTACACCTTC. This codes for CASSEGGQEDGYTF.

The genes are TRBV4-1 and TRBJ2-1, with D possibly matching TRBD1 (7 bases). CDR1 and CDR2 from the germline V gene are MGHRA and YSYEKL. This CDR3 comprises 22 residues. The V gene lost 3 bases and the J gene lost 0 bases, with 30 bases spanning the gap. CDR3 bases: TGCGCCAGCAGCCAGGGCCCCGTGACAGGGATGGTAGCGGAAAGCTCCTACAATGAGCAGTTCTTC. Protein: CASSQGPVTGMVAESSYNEQFF.

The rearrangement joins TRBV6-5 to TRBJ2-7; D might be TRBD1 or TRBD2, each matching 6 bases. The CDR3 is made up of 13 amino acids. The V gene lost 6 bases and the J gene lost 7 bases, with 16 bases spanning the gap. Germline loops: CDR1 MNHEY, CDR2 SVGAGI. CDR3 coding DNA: TGTGCCAGCAGCCCTACGGGGGCGCGAGAGCAGTACTTC. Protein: CASSPTGAREQYF.

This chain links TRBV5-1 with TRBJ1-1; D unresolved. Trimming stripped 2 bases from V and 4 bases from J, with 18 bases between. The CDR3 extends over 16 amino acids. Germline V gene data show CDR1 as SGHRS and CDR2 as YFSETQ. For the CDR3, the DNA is TGCGCCAGCAGCTTTTACGGTGGTGCAGTCCCCACTGAAGCTTTCTTT. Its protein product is CASSFYGGAVPTEAFF. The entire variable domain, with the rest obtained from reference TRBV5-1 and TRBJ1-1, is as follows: KAGVTQTPRYLIKTRGQQVTLSCSPISGHRSVSWYQQTPGQGLQFLFEYFSETQRNKGNFPGRFSGRQFSNSRSEMNVSTLELGDSALYLCASSFYGGAVPTEAFFGQGTRLTVV.

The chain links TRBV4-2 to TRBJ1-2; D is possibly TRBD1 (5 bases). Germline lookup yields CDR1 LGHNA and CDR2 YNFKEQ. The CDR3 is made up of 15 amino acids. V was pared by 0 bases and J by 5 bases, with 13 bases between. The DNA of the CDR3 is TGTGCCAGCAGCCAAGATTCGGGACCCTCGTATGGCTACACCTTC. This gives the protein CASSQDSGPSYGYTF.

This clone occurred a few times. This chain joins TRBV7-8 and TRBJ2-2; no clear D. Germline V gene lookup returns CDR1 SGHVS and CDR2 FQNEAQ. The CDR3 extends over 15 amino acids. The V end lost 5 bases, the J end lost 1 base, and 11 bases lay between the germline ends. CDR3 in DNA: TGTGCCAGCAGCCAATTCACCAAGAACACCGGGGAGCTGTTTTTT. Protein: CASSQFTKNTGELFF.

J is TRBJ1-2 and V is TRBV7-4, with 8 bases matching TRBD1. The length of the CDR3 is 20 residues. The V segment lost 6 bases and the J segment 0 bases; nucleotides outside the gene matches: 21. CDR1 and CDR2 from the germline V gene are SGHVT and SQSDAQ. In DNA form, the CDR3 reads TGTGCCAGCAGACCAAGGACAGGGAAAAAGAACTTTCGAGCTAACTATGGCTACACCTTC. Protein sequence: CASRPRTGKKNFRANYGYTF.

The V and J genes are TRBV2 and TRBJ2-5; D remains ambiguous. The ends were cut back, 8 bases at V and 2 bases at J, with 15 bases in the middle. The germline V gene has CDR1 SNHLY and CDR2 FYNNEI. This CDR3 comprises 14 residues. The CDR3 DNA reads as TGTGCCAGCTGGGCTCGGCACACTCAAGAGACCCAGTACTTC. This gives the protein CASWARHTQETQYF.

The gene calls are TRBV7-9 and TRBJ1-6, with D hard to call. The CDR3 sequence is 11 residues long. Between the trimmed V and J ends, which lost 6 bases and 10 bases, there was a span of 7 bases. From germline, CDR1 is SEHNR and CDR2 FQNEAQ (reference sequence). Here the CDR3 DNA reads TGTGCCAGCAGTAAATACTCACCCCTCCACTTT. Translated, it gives CASSKYSPLHF.

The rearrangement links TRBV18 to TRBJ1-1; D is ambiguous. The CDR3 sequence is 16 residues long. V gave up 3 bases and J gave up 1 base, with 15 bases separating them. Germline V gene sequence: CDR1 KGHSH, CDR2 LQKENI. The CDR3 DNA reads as TGTGCCAGCTCACCTTTCCCGAAGGAGACGAACACTGAAGCTTTCTTT. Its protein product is CASSPFPKETNTEAFF. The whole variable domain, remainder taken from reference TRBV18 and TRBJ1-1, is NAGVMQNPRHLVRRRGQEARLRCSPMKGHSHVYWYRQLPEEGLKFMVYLQKENIIDESGMPKERFSAEFPKEGPSILRIQQVVRGDSAAYFCASSPFPKETNTEAFFGQGTRLTVV.

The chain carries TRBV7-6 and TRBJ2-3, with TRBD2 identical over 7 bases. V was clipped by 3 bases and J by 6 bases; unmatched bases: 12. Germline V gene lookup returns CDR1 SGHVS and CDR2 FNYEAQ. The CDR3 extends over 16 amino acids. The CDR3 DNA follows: TGTGCCAGCAGCTTGGGACGTGGGGGGGGTTCCGATACGCAGTATTTT. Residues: CASSLGRGGGSDTQYF.

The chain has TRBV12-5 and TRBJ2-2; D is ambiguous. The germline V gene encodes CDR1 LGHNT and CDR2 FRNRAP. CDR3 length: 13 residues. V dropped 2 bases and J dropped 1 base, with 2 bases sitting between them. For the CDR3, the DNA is TGTGCTAGTGGTTTGCAGAACACCGGGGAGCTGTTTTTT. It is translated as CASGLQNTGELFF.

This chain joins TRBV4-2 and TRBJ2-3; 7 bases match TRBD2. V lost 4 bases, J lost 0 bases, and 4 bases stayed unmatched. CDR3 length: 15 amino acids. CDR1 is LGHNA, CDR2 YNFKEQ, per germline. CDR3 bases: TGTGCCAGCAGCCCTCCTAGCGGAAGCACAGATACGCAGTATTTT. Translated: CASSPPSGSTDTQYF.

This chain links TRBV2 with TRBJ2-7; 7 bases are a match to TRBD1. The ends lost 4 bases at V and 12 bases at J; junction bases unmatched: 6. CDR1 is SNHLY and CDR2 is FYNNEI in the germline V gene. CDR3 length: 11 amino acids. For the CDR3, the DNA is TGTGCCAGCAGTGGGGGGCGACAGGGGTACTTC. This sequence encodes CASSGGRQGYF.

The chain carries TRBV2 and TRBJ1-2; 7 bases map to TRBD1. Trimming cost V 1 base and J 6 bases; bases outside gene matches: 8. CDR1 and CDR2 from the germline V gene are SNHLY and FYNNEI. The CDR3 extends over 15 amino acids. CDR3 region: CASSEGLDRVDGYTF. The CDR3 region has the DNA TGTGCCAGCAGTGAAGGCCTAGACAGGGTTGATGGCTACACCTTC.

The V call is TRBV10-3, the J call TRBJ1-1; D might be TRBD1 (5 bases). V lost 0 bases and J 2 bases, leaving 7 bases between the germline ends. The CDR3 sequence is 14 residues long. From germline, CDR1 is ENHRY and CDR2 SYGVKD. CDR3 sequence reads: CAISESRGNTEAFF. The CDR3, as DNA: TGTGCCATCAGTGAGTCGAGGGGAAACACTGAAGCTTTCTTT.

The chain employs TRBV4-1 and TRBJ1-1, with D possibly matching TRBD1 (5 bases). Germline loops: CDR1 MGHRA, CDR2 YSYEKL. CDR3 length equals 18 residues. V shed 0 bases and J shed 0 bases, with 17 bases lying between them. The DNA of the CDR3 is TGCGCCAGCAGCCAAGATATCCCCCGACAGTACATGAACACTGAAGCTTTCTTT. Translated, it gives CASSQDIPRQYMNTEAFF.

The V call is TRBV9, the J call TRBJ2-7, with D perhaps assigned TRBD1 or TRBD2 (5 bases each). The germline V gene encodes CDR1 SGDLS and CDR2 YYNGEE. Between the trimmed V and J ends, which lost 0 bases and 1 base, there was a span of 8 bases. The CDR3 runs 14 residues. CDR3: CASSVEGTSYEQYF. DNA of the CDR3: TGTGCCAGCAGCGTAGAAGGGACGTCCTACGAGCAGTACTTC.

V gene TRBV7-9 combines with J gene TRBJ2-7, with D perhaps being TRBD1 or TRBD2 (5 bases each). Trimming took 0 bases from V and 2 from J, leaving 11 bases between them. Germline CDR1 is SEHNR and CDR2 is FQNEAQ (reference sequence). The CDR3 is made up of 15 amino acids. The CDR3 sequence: CASSLAHGATYEQYF. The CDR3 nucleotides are TGTGCCAGCAGCTTAGCACACGGGGCAACCTACGAGCAGTACTTC.